The entry that follows covers one TCR beta chain sequence. Its antigen is not known. The data originate from a study of CD8 T cells in Susac syndrome. Study-wide results and limits: Where Susac syndrome CD4+ T cell repertoires were concerned, no clonal expansion was evident.

After extraction with the RNeasy kit, 0.5 to 1 ug of the RNA was reverse transcribed using random hexamers. TCRdb used MiXCR to reprocess the immunoSEQ multiplex PCR reads, holding one entry per CDR3 protein. The sample shows under 200,000 distinct CDR3 sequences, roughly 92% of them seen only once. With 2 bases removed from V and 0 bases from J, the gap between germline ends came to 9 bases. The CDR3 consists of 15 residues. The receptor's source is a human donor with Susac syndrome. This chain connects TRBV12-3 or TRBV12-4 to TRBJ2-3; D perhaps matches TRBD2 (5 bases). The sample consisted of CD4+ T cells from PBMCs. Here the CDR3 reads CASSLSGTSTDTQYF. CDR3 nucleotides: TGTGCCAGCAGTTTAAGCGGCACTAGCACAGATACGCAGTATTTT.